The sequence of this T cell receptor (beta chain) was determined in a study of beta chain features in type 1 diabetes. Study at large: Examined across all samples were 90 million to 130 million sorted cells.

Study observations and caveats: Among patients with Type 1 diabetes, TCRB CDR3s were moderately but significantly shorter in every one of the four CD4+ subsets. Healthy donors had naive, central memory and Treg TCRB repertoires that appeared less similar than those seen among patients.

CD4+ naive, central memory, regulatory and stem cell-like memory subsets were isolated by sorting on CD45RO/CCR7/CD25/CD127/CD95/CD27. Expressed TCRB transcripts were sequenced because the isolated RNA had all been reverse transcribed beforehand. An average approximately 4 million reads came from naive, central memory and regulatory T cell samples. Only in-frame clones appear in the TCRdb table, and some are missing; sequencing was by immunoSEQ multiplex PCR. The sample consists of around 240,000 clones, approximately 16% of them appearing once. V was clipped by 1 base and J by 6 bases, with 8 bases between them. CDR3 length equals 13 residues. Germline CDR1 is SGDLS and CDR2 is YYNGEE. Comments on this clone: The antigen is not known.

This receptor was identified in a young man with type 1 diabetes. Sample: naive CD4+ T cells from blood. This rearrangement joins TRBV9 to TRBJ2-1, with D unresolved. The CDR3: CASSVRIPNEQFF. CDR3 DNA: TGTGCCAGCAGCGTAAGAATCCCCAATGAGCAGTTCTTC.